The clone carrying this T cell receptor (beta chain) was counted only a few times. Its antigen is not identified. The record originates from a study of vaccination and CD4 T cells after COVID-19. In the study overall: From HCoV-229E, HCoV-OC43, HCoV-NL63 and SARS-CoV-2, overlapping spike peptides were used to stimulate the cells.

Cultured CD4+ T cell DNA was sequenced using the Oncomine TCR Beta short-read assay. TCRdb fed the PCR reads into MiXCR, producing one record per CDR3 protein. The sample consists of just under 20,000 distinct CDR3 sequences, approximately 40% of them appearing once. Noted treatment: roughly 10-day PBMC culture with coronavirus spike peptide pools or control peptides (ViraFEST assay). Antigen-specific T cells were expanded with peptide pools by ViraFEST, and TCRs were then sequenced. The material was CD4+ T cells from blood, cultured in vitro, obtained before SARS-CoV-2 vaccination. This clonotype was obtained from a human donor who received a COVID-19 vaccine.

In DNA, the CDR3 is TGTGCCAGCACCATACAAGCAGGGGTGTATGGCTACACCTTC. This codes for CASTIQAGVYGYTF. The chain is built from TRBV7-8 and TRBJ1-2; tentative D call: TRBD1 (6 bases). The CDR3 spans 14 residues. V was clipped by 7 bases and J by 5 bases, with 17 bases between them. The V gene's germline CDR1 is SGHVS and CDR2 FQNEAQ.